The sequence of this T cell receptor beta chain was determined in a study of cytomegalovirus exposure and HLA in healthy donors. Whole-study context: In a previous analysis, 110 million or so unique TCR beta sequences were found from 150 million to 200 million T cells.

V lost 6 bases to trimming and J lost 7 bases; unmatched junction nucleotides: 10. This CDR3 spans 15 amino acids. CDR1 and CDR2 from the germline V gene are MNHEY and SVGAGI. The PCR contained 60 Vbeta and 13 Jbeta primers. Using immunoSEQ multiplex PCR, the repertoire was profiled, and TCRdb retains in-frame clones only, with some absent. The table includes roughly 170,000 clones, over 80% detected once. Overall study findings and caveats: When analyzed later, a missense DCLRE1C variant was found to be linked to TCR beta V- and J-gene trimming. Being productive about 87% or about 30% of the time was typical of most TCR beta V segments in an earlier analysis.

As concerns this clone: Its antigen is undetermined.

The rearrangement joins TRBV6-5 to TRBJ2-2; TRBD1 aligns across 8 bases. The sample comprised PBMCs. The sequence was collected from a woman aged 45-60 years in good health and CMV-seropositive. The CDR3 spells CASRYTRQGHGELFF. The CDR3 DNA is TGTGCCAGCAGGTATACGCGACAGGGGCACGGGGAGCTGTTTTTT.